This T cell receptor beta chain stems from a study of cytomegalovirus exposure and HLA in healthy donors. General study results and limits: A later analysis linked a missense DCLRE1C variant to TCR beta V- and J-gene trimming. Later on, an analysis found that several of the most significant clusters appeared to be linked to common viral pathogens, which included parvovirus B19. A few V segments could not be told apart, such as TRBV6-2 and TRBV6-3, and were left out.

PCR used 60 Vbeta primers and 13 Jbeta primers. Sequenced by immunoSEQ multiplex PCR; TCRdb stores in-frame clones only, minus some. The sample includes under 200,000 clones, about 80% of them seen just once. Trimming cost V 5 bases and J 1 base, with 12 bases left between them. CDR3 length: 15 residues. Per germline, CDR1 SGHTA and CDR2 FQGNSA. Comment on this clone: Its target is not known.

The sample taken for sequencing was PBMCs. This sequence originates from a woman between 50 and 59 years old in good health and CMV-seronegative. V and J are TRBV7-2 and TRBJ1-5; a possible D gene is TRBD1 (6 bases). The CDR3 coding sequence is TGTGCCAGCAGCCCCAACAGGGCGAGCAATCAGCCCCAGCATTTT. Protein: CASSPNRASNQPQHF.